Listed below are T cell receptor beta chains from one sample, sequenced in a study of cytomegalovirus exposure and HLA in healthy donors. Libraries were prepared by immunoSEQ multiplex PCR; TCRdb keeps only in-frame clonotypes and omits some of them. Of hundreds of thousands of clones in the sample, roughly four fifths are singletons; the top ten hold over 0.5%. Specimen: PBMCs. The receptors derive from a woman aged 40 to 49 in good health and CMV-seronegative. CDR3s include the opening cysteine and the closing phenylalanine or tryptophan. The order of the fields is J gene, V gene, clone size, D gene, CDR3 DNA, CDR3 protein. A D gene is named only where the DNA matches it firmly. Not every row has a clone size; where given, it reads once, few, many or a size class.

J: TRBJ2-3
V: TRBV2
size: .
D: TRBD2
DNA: TGTGCCAGCAGCCCCTGGGTAGCGGGAACTAGCACAGATACGCAGTATTTT
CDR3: CASSPWVAGTSTDTQYF

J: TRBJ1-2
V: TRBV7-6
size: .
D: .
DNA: TGTGCCAGCAGCCCGAACCCCGGGACAAGGGGGACCCTTTTGGATGGCTACACCTTC
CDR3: CASSPNPGTRGTLLDGYTF

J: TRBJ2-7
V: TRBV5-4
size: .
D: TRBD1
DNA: TGTGCCAGCAGCTTTGGGACAGGTTCCTACGAGCAGTACTTC
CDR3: CASSFGTGSYEQYF

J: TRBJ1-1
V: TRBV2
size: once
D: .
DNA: TGTGCCAGCAGCCGATGGACAAAGACTTTAAACACTGAAGCTTTCTTT
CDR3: CASSRWTKTLNTEAFF

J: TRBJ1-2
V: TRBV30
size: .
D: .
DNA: TGTGCCTGGGGGAGTGCGGTTGGGGGCTACACCTTC
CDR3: CAWGSAVGGYTF

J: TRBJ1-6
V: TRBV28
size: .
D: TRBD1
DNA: TGTGCCAGCAGTGAACAGGGGCCCCGCTCCTATAATTCACCCCTCCACTTT
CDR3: CASSEQGPRSYNSPLHF

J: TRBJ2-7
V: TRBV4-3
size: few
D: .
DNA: TGCGCCAGCAGCCAAGATGAGGACAACGAGCAGTACTTC
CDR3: CASSQDEDNEQYF

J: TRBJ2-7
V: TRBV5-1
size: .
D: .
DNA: TGCGCCAGCAGCCTTGGGGCATCCTACGAGCAGTACTTC
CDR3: CASSLGASYEQYF

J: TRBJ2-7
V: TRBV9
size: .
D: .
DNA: TGTGCCAGCAGTCAAACTAGTCAGGGGAACGAGCAGTACTTC
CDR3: CASSQTSQGNEQYF

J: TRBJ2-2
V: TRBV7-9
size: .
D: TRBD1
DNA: TGTGCCAGCAGCTTAAGAGCCACTGGACAGGGACCCTCCTCCGGGGAGCTGTTTTTT
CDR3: CASSLRATGQGPSSGELFF

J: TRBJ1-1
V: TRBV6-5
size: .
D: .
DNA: TGTGCCAGCAGTGGACAGATGAACACTGAAGCTTTCTTT
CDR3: CASSGQMNTEAFF

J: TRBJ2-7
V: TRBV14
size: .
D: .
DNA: TGTGCCAGCAGCCGAGCGGCAGGGGCCTACGAGCAGTACTTC
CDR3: CASSRAAGAYEQYF

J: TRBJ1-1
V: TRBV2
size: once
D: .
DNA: TGTGCCAGTTGGGACATTGAAGCTTTCTTT
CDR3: CASWDIEAFF

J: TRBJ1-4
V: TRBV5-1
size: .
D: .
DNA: TGCGCCAGCAGCTTACAACAAGATGAAAAACTGTTTTTT
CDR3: CASSLQQDEKLFF

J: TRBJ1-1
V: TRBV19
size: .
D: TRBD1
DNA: TGTGCCAGTAGCCCAAGGGACAGAACGAACACTGAAGCTTTCTTT
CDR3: CASSPRDRTNTEAFF

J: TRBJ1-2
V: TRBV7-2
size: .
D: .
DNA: TGTGCCAGCAGCTTCGACAGGATCTATGGCTACACCTTC
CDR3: CASSFDRIYGYTF

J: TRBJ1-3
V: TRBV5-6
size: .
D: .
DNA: TGTGCCAGCACCCGTTTCCTCTCTGGAAACACCATATATTTT
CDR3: CASTRFLSGNTIYF

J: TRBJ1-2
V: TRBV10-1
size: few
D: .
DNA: TGCGCCAGCAGTGAGTCGCGGGTGCGGGGCTACACCTTC
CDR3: CASSESRVRGYTF

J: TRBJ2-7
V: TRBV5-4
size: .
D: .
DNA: TGTGCCAGCAGCTTAACCGGGACTGGGAGCTCCTACGAGCAGTACTTC
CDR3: CASSLTGTGSSYEQYF

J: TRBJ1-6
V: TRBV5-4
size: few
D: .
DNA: TGTGCCAGCAGCTTGGGCAGCCCGGGTAATTCACCCCTCCACTTT
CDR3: CASSLGSPGNSPLHF

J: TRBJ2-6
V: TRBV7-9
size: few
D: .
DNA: TGTGCCAGCAGCCCGGGGGTCTCTGGGGCCAACGTCCTGACTTTC
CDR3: CASSPGVSGANVLTF

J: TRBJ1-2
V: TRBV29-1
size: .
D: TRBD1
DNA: TGCAGCGTTGAGGGGACAGGGACTCTCCAAGGCTATGGCTACACCTTC
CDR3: CSVEGTGTLQGYGYTF

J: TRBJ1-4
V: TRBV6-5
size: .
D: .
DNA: TGTGCCAGCAGACTGACAGGCACTAATGAAAAACTGTTTTTT
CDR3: CASRLTGTNEKLFF

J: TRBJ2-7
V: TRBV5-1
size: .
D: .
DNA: TGCGCCAGCAGCTTAAATCCTACAGGAAGCTCCTACGAGCAGTACTTC
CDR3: CASSLNPTGSSYEQYF

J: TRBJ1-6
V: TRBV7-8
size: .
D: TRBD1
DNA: TGTGCCAGCAGCGTGACAGGGACCTCACCCCTCCACTTT
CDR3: CASSVTGTSPLHF

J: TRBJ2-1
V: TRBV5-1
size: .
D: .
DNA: TGCGCCAGCAGCCCGACAGCCCTGGGGTACAATGAGCAGTTCTTC
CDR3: CASSPTALGYNEQFF

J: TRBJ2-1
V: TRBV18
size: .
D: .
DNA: TGTGCCAGCTCACCAGGCAGGGTGGATGAGCAGTTCTTC
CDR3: CASSPGRVDEQFF

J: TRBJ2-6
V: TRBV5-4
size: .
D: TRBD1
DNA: TGTGCCAGCAGCTTGGGGTCGTCAGGGGGCGCTTTTGGGGCCAACGTCCTGACTTTC
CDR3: CASSLGSSGGAFGANVLTF

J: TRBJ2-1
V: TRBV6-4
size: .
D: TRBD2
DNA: TGTGCCAGCAAGAGCGGGAGGTCCTACAATGAGCAGTTCTTC
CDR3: CASKSGRSYNEQFF

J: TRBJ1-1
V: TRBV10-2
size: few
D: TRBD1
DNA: TGCGCCAGCAGTGAGCCTGGACAGGGATGGACTGAAGCTTTCTTT
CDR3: CASSEPGQGWTEAFF

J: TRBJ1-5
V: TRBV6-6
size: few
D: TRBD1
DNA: TGTGCCAGCAGCGGGACAGGTGGTGGCAATCAGCCCCAGCATTTT
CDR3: CASSGTGGGNQPQHF

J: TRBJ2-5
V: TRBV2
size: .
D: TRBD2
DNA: TGTGCCAGCAGTGAACGGCGGGGGGTCCAAGAGACCCAGTACTTC
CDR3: CASSERRGVQETQYF

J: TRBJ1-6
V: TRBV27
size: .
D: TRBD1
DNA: TGTGCCAGCAGCCCAGGGGGACAGGGTACCTCACCCCTCCACTTT
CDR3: CASSPGGQGTSPLHF

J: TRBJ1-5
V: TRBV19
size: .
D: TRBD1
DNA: TGTGCCAGTAGTATTTCTACAGGGGGCGAGGTAAATCAGCCCCAGCATTTT
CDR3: CASSISTGGEVNQPQHF

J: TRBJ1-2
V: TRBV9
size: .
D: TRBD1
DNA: TGTGCCAGCAGCGTAGAGGGGACAGGAGCCTATGGCTACACCTTC
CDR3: CASSVEGTGAYGYTF

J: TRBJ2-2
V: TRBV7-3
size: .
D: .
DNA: TGTGCCAGCAGCTTGGCGGCGAACACCGGGGAGCTGTTTTTT
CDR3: CASSLAANTGELFF

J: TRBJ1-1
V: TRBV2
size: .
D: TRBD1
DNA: TGTGCCAGCAAGCCCAGGGGGCTGAACACTGAAGCTTTCTTT
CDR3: CASKPRGLNTEAFF

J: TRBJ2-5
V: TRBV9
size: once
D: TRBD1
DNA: TGTGCCAGCAGCATCGCCCCCGGGACAGGACAAGAGACCCAGTACTTC
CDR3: CASSIAPGTGQETQYF

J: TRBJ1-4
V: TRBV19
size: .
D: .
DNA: TGTGCCAGTAGTATACCGCGGGAAGGGGATGAAAAACTGTTTTTT
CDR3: CASSIPREGDEKLFF

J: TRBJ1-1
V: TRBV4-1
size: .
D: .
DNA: TGCGCCAGCAGCCATACAGGAGTAAAGGCTGAAGCTTTCTTT
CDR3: CASSHTGVKAEAFF